The source of this TCR beta chain is a study of T cells generated in artificial thymic organoids (TCRdb year 2017). Turning to the overall study: The study compared TCR alpha and beta CDR3 repertoires of CD8 single positive T cells derived from in vitro artificial thymic organoids with the repertoires of thymic and peripheral blood naive CD8 T cells. The displayed repertoire sequencing data were described as being representative of three independent experiments. The investigation overall reported the following: The TCR clonotype diversity of organoid-derived CD8 single positive T cells was physiological and comparable to that of naive CD8 T cells from thymus and blood.

Within its sample, this clonotype is medium-sized (0.01 to 0.1%). It has no known antigen specificity. No much larger clone exists at a distance of one base, and base qualities are not known. Healthy adult donors provided non-mobilized peripheral blood. Enrichment of primary CD8+ T cells was done with magnetic beads from the Miltenyi CD8+ T cell Isolation Kit. Before RNA extraction, naive CD8 T cells from blood were sorted by FACS as CD3+TCRalphabeta+CD8+CD45RO-CCR7+ cells. For each sample, total RNA was purified from roughly 40,000 to 200,000 sorted cells using the RNeasy Micro kit, and RNA quality was assessed on an Agilent RNA 6000 Nano chip. TCRalpha and TCRbeta libraries were amplified in separate semi-nested PCR reactions using Advantage 2 and reverse primers located in the TRAC or TRBC constant regions. Between roughly 3.5 and 550 ng of total RNA was used as input for first-strand cDNA synthesis. TCR cDNA libraries were made by 5'-RACE with the SMARTer PCR cDNA Synthesis kit, using a poly-dT primer for first-strand synthesis. Semi-nested constant-region reverse primers carried 5-nucleotide sample-specific barcodes, and products were cleaned with the Zymo DNA Clean and Concentrator-5 kit. Pools of up to ten barcoded samples were ligated to Illumina adaptors and sequenced on an Illumina MiSeq as 2 x 150 bp paired-end reads. Per the original workflow: Demultiplexed reads were aligned using BLAT against a custom library containing all human TRAV, TRAJ, TRBV, TRBD and TRBJ combinations from IMGT. The best BLAT hits were picked using pslCDnaFilter (-maxAligns=1, -ignoreIntrons), and custom Perl scripts were used to calculate clonotype frequencies. TCRdb redid the processing of the public reads, applying fastp at Q25 and MiXCR, and retained in-frame beta chains. A single entry per CDR3 protein holds the most common genes and DNA from its merged rows. The V and J calls were not made by the authors but by TCRdb's processing. The sample table shows approximately 5,500 distinct CDR3 sequences, and roughly 32% are seen once. The ten largest clones add up to 2% to 2.5% of the sample.

The TCR comes from a human donor who gave cord blood stem cells for thymic organoid culture, a cardiac surgery patient who gave postnatal thymus, or a blood donor (not recorded which). The sequencing input was naive CD8+ T cells from blood. Per the publication, the cell subset or site label means: CD3+TCRalphabeta+CD8SP T cells; for blood, CD45RO-CCR7+ naive CD8+ T cells.

This receptor carries the CDR3 CASSSIRIRTGGLAYNEQFF. DNA sequence: TGTGCCAGCAGCTCCATCCGGATCAGGACAGGGGGCTTGGCCTACAATGAGCAGTTCTTC. The rearrangement joined TRBV13 to TRBJ2-1; TRBD1 aligns with 11 central bases. Taken from cysteine to phenylalanine, the CDR3 has 20 residues. The CDR3 DNA has 60 bases and is translated from base 1. The germline V and J ends show losses of 4 bases and 2 bases respectively, and no gene match explains 16 bases of the junction. The germline V gene (reference sequence) provides CDR1 PRHDT and CDR2 FYEKMQ.